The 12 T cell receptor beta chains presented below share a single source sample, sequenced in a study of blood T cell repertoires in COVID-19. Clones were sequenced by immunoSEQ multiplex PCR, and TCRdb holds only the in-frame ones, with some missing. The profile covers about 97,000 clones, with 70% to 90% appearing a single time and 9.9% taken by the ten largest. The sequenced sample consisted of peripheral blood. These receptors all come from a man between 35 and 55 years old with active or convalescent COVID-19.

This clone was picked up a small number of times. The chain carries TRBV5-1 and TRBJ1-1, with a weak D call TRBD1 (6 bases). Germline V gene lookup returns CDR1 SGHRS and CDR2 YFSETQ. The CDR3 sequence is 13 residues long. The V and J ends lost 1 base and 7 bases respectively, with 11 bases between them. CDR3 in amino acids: CASSLPGQSEAFF. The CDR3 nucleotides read TGCGCCAGCAGCTTGCCTGGACAGAGTGAAGCTTTCTTT. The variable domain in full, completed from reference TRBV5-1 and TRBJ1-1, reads KAGVTQTPRYLIKTRGQQVTLSCSPISGHRSVSWYQQTPGQGLQFLFEYFSETQRNKGNFPGRFSGRQFSNSRSEMNVSTLELGDSALYLCASSLPGQSEAFFGQGTRLTVV.

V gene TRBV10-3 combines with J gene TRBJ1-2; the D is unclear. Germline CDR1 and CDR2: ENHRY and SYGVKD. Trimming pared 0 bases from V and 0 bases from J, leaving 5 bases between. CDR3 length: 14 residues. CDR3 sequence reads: CAISESQTNYGYTF. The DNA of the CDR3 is TGTGCCATCAGTGAGTCACAAACTAACTATGGCTACACCTTC.

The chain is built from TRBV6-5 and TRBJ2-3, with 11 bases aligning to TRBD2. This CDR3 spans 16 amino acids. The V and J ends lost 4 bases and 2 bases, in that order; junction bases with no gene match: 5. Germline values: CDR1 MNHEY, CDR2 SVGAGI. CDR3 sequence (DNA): TGTGCCAGCAGTTTACTAGCGGGGGCATACACAGATACGCAGTATTTT. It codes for CASSLLAGAYTDTQYF.

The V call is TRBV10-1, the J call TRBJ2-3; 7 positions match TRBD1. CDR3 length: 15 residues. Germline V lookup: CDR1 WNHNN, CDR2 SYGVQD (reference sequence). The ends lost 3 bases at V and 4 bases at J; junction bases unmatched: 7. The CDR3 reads CASSDDRVLADTQYF. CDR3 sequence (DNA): TGCGCCAGCAGTGATGACAGGGTATTGGCAGATACGCAGTATTTT.

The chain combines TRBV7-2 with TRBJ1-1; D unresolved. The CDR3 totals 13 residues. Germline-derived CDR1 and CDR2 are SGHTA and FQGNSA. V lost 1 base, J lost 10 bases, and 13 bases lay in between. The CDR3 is CASSLGEGSRAFF. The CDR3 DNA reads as TGTGCCAGCAGCTTAGGCGAGGGTTCGAGAGCTTTCTTT.

CDR3 DNA: TGCGCCAGCAGCCAAGGACCAGGGACTGGGGGGGAAAAACTGTTTTTT. Its translation: CASSQGPGTGGEKLFF. The chain couples TRBV4-3 to TRBJ1-4; weak D call: TRBD1 (5 bases). The V and J ends lost 1 base and 8 bases respectively, with 17 bases between them. Per germline, CDR1 LGHNA and CDR2 YSLEER. The CDR3 sequence is 16 residues long.

Here the CDR3 reads CASSLDRDLTDTQYF. CDR3 nucleotide sequence: TGCGCCAGCAGCTTGGACAGGGATTTGACAGATACGCAGTATTTT. The chain joins TRBV5-1 to TRBJ2-3, with D perhaps matching TRBD1 (6 bases). Trimming shortened V by 0 bases and J by 3 bases, and 11 bases separated the two germline ends. The CDR3 runs 15 residues. Per germline, CDR1 SGHRS and CDR2 YFSETQ.

Here the CDR3 DNA reads TGCAGCGTTGAAACATCCTACGAGCAGTACTTC. It is translated as CSVETSYEQYF. The rearrangement uses TRBV29-1 and TRBJ2-7, with D uncertain. CDR3 length: 11 residues. Germline CDR1 and CDR2: SQVTM and ANQGSEA. The germline V and J ends were trimmed by 2 bases and 1 base, with 3 bases remaining between them.

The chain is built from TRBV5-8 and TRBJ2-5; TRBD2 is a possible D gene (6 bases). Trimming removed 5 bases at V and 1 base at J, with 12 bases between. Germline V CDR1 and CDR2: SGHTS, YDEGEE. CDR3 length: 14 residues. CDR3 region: CASSPRGLQETQYF. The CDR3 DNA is TGTGCCAGCAGTCCGCGGGGACTCCAAGAGACCCAGTACTTC.

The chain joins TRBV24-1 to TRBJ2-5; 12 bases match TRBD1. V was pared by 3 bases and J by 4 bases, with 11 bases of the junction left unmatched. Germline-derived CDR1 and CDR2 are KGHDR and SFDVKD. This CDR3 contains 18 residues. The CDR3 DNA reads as TGTGCCACCAGTGATCCTACACCGGGACAGGGGGCCATAGAGACCCAGTACTTC. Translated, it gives CATSDPTPGQGAIETQYF.

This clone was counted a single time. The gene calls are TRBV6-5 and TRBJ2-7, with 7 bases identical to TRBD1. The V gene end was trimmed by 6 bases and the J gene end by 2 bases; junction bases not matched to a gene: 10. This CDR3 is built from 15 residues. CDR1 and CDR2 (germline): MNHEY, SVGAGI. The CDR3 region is CASRTSLTGTYEQYF. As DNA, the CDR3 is TGTGCCAGCAGGACGTCCCTGACAGGGACCTACGAGCAGTACTTC.

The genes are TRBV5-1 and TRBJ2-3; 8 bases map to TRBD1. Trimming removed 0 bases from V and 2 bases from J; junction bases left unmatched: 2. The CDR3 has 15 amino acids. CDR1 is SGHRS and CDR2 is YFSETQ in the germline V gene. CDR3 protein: CASSLGDRTTDTQYF. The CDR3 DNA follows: TGCGCCAGCAGCTTGGGGGACAGGACCACAGATACGCAGTATTTT.